A selection of T cell receptor beta chains follows, all from one sample in a study of T-cell reconstitution after alpha-beta-depleted transplantation in children. TCRdb re-called the PCR reads through MiXCR, storing one row per CDR3 protein. Here the sample spans 250,000 to 350,000 distinct CDR3 sequences, approximately 23% being singletons. This material consisted of PBMCs, mostly from graft donor cells, taken 180 days after TCRalphabeta/CD19-depleted stem cell transplant. The receptor source for this set is a male patient younger than 18 who had a stem cell transplant for acute lymphoblastic leukemia, so the T cells may come from the graft donor. Each CDR3 is given with its conserved first and last residue. Each record gives: clone size, J gene, V gene, D gene, CDR3 protein, CDR3 DNA. A D gene is named only where the DNA matches it firmly. Expanded clones get a size class; other rows say once, few or many, or leave the size out.

>few|TRBJ2-1|TRBV4-2|TRBD2
CATSPSGRSEQFF
TGTGCCACCTCACCGAGCGGGAGAAGTGAGCAGTTCTTC
>.|TRBJ1-3|TRBV4-1|.
CASSQDVAGAGNTIYF
TGCGCCAGCAGCCAAGATGTCGCGGGGGCCGGAAACACCATATATTTT
>few|TRBJ1-4|TRBV20-1|.
CSASRGTNEKLFF
TGCAGTGCTAGTAGAGGGACTAATGAAAAACTGTTTTTT
>.|TRBJ2-2|TRBV20-1|TRBD2
CSASRLAGTSGELFF
TGCAGTGCTAGTCGGCTAGCGGGAACGTCCGGGGAGCTGTTTTTT
>once|TRBJ2-3|TRBV11-2|TRBD2
CASNGGLADTDTQYF
TGTGCCAGCAACGGGGGACTAGCGGACACAGATACGCAGTATTTT
>few|TRBJ1-5|TRBV5-1|.
CASSPTVGGGNQPQHF
TGCGCCAGCAGCCCAACTGTGGGAGGCGGCAATCAGCCCCAGCATTTT
>.|TRBJ1-1|TRBV5-1|.
CASSGLDTVNTEAFF
TGCGCCAGCAGCGGGCTCGATACCGTGAACACTGAAGCTTTCTTT
>few|TRBJ2-4|TRBV5-1|TRBD1
CASSTWTGAAKNIQYF
TGCGCCAGCAGCACCTGGACAGGGGCTGCCAAAAACATTCAGTACTTC
>.|TRBJ1-6|TRBV2|TRBD1
CASTVTVGGNSPLHF
TGTGCCAGCACCGTCACCGTAGGGGGCAATTCACCCCTCCACTTT
>few|TRBJ2-3|TRBV12-3/TRBV12-4|TRBD1
CASKGAILGTDTQYF
TGTGCCAGCAAGGGGGCCATCCTTGGCACAGATACGCAGTATTTT
>.|TRBJ2-2|TRBV30|.
CAWSVFSRGELRAGELFF
TGTGCCTGGAGTGTTTTCAGCAGGGGGGAATTAAGGGCCGGGGAGCTGTTTTTT
>.|TRBJ1-2|TRBV6-1|.
CASMGRVNYGYTF
TGTGCCAGCATGGGCAGGGTAAACTATGGCTACACCTTC
>few|TRBJ1-1|TRBV29-1|TRBD1
CSVERQGDTEAFF
TGCAGCGTTGAAAGGCAGGGGGACACTGAAGCTTTCTTT